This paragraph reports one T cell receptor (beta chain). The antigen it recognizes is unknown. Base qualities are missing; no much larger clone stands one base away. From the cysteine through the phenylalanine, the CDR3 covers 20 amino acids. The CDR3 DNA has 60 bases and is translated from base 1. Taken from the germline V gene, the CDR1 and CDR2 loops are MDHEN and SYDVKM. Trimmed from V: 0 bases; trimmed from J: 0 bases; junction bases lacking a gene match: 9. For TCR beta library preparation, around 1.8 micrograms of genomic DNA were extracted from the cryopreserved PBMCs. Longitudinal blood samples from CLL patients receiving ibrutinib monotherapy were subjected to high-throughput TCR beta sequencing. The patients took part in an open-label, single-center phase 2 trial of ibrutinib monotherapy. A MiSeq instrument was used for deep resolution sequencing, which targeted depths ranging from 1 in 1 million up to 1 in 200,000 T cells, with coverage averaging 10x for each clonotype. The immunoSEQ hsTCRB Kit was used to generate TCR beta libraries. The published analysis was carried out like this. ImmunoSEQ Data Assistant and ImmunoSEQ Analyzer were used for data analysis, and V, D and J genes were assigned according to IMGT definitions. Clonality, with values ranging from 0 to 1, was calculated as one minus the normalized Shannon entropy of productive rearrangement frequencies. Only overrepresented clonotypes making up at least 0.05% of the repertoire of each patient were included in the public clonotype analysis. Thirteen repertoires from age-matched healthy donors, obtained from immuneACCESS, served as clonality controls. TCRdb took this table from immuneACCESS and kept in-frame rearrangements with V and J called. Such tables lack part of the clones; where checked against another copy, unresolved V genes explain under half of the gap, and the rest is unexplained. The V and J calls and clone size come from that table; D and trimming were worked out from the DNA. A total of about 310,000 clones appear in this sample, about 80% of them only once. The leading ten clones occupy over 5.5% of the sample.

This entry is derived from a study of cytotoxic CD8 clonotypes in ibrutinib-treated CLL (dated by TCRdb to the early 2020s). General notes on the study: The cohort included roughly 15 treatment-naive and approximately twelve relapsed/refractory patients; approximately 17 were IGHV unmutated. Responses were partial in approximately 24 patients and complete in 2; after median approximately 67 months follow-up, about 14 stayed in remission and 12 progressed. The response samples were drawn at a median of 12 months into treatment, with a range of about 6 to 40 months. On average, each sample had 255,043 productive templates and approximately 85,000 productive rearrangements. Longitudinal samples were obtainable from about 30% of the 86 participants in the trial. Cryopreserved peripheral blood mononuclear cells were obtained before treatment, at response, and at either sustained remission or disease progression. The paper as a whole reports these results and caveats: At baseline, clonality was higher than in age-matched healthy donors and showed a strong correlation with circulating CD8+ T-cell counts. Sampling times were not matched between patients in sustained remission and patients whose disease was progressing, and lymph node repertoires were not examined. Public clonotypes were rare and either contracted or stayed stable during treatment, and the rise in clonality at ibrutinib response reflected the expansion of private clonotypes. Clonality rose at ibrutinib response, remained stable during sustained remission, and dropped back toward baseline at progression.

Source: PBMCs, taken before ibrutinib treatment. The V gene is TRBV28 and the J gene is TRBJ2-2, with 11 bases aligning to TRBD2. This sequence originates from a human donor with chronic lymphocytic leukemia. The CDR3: CASSLWGALAGASNTGELFF. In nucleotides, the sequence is TGTGCCAGCAGTTTATGGGGGGCACTAGCGGGAGCTTCGAACACCGGGGAGCTGTTTTTT.